Presented here are 32 T cell receptor beta chains from one specimen sequenced in a study of T-cell reconstitution after alpha-beta-depleted transplantation in children. The TCRbeta library was prepared with unique molecular identifiers. TCRdb fed the PCR reads into MiXCR, producing one record per CDR3 protein. The sample has roughly 70,000 distinct CDR3 sequences, approximately 4.4% seen once; the top ten hold approximately 20%. Sequencing used PBMCs, mostly from graft donor cells, obtained 180 days after TCRalphabeta/CD19-depleted stem cell transplant. The receptors were gathered from a boy under two years old who had a stem cell transplant for acute myeloid leukemia, so the T cells may come from the graft donor.

Regarding this clonotype: The junction does not match germline at one end; this may be a read error. This rearrangement joins TRBV6-9 to TRBJ2-1; 9 bases are a match to TRBD2. The CDR3 covers 21 residues. Germline CDR1 reads MNHGY; CDR2 reads SVAAGI. CDR3 in DNA: TGTGCCACCAGTTATTCTTGGACAGGCTGGCCGGGACTAGCCTCCTACAATGAGCAGTTCTTC. Translating it yields CATSYSWTGWPGLASYNEQFF.

This clonotype has a count of ten or more. This chain joins TRBV9 and TRBJ1-6; D call uncertain. The CDR3 has 14 amino acids. Germline V CDR1 and CDR2: SGDLS, YYNGEE. V dropped 0 bases and J dropped 0 bases, with 1 base sitting between them. The DNA of the CDR3 is TGTGCCAGCAGCGTAGACTCCTATAATTCACCCCTCCACTTT. Protein sequence: CASSVDSYNSPLHF.

This clonotype has at least ten counts. V gene TRBV5-1 combines with J gene TRBJ2-7; 9 bases are shared with TRBD1. Germline CDR1 is SGHRS and CDR2 is YFSETQ. The V segment lost 3 bases and the J segment 5 bases; nucleotides outside the gene matches: 3. This CDR3 region has 13 residues. In DNA form, the CDR3 reads TGCGCCAGCAGCTATACAGGGGGCCACGAGCAGTACGTC. Translation: CASSYTGGHEQYV.

This clonotype was seen at least ten times. The chain couples TRBV27 to TRBJ1-5; a possible D gene is TRBD1 (6 bases). Germline V lookup: CDR1 MNHEY, CDR2 SMNVEV (reference sequence). V lost 4 bases and J lost 0, with 19 bases in between. The CDR3 has 18 residues. The CDR3: CASSSYFNLQGSNQPQHF. DNA of the CDR3: TGTGCCAGCAGTTCCTATTTCAACCTACAGGGTAGCAATCAGCCCCAGCATTTT.

The sample holds many counts of this clonotype. The chain recombines TRBV7-8 with TRBJ1-3, with TRBD1 as a possible D gene (6 bases). Germline lookup yields CDR1 SGHVS and CDR2 FQNEAQ. The germline V and J ends were trimmed by 1 base and 4 bases, with 8 bases remaining between them. The CDR3 totals 14 residues. The CDR3: CASSLEGTGNTIYF. CDR3 DNA: TGTGCCAGCAGCTTAGAAGGGACAGGAAACACCATATATTTT.

This clonotype was recorded at least ten times. This chain joins TRBV20-1 and TRBJ2-2, with TRBD1 identical over 8 bases. The germline V gene has CDR1 DFQATT and CDR2 SNEGSKA (reference sequence). The CDR3 consists of 15 residues. V was pared by 6 bases and J by 4 bases, with 10 bases of the junction left unmatched. The CDR3 here is CSAQKDRVGTGELFF. The CDR3 DNA reads TGCAGTGCCCAGAAGGACAGGGTCGGCACCGGGGAGCTGTTTTTT.

Ten or more counts support this clonotype. The chain has TRBV2 and TRBJ2-7; no reliable D call. V lost 2 bases, J lost 3 bases, and 5 bases lay in between. CDR1 SNHLY and CDR2 FYNNEI come from the germline V gene. The CDR3 extends over 12 amino acids. The CDR3 nucleotides read TGTGCCAGCAGTGAACAACACTACGAGCAGTACGTC. Residues: CASSEQHYEQYV.

The sample holds many counts of this clonotype. This sequence joins TRBV24-1 and TRBJ2-1; possible D gene TRBD2, 6 bases. CDR1 and CDR2 (germline): KGHDR, SFDVKD. Trimming pared 0 bases from V and 2 bases from J, leaving 10 bases between. The CDR3 is made up of 16 amino acids. The CDR3 protein is CATSDLKGGTYNEQFF. CDR3 nucleotide sequence: TGTGCCACCAGTGATTTGAAGGGCGGGACCTACAATGAGCAGTTCTTC.

This clonotype has at least ten counts. The chain is built from TRBV11-2 and TRBJ2-1; 8 nucleotides line up with TRBD2. This CDR3 spans 15 amino acids. The germline V gene has CDR1 SGHAT and CDR2 FQNNGV. With V trimmed by 1 base and J by 8 bases, 7 bases remained unmatched. This CDR3 is CASSLAGGPPDEQFF. CDR3 DNA: TGTGCCAGCAGCTTAGCGGGGGGGCCTCCGGATGAGCAGTTCTTC.

This clonotype was found many times. This sequence joins TRBV28 and TRBJ1-2; possibly TRBD1 for D (5 bases). V was shortened by 1 base and J by 12 bases, with 12 bases between the two germline ends. The CDR3 length is 12 residues. Germline loops: CDR1 MDHEN, CDR2 SYDVKM. The CDR3 here is CASSLSGREDTF. CDR3 DNA: TGTGCCAGCAGTTTATCAGGCAGGGAGGACACCTTC.

The table lists this clonotype with many counts. The V call is TRBV7-2, the J call TRBJ2-5, with TRBD2 identical over 7 bases. With V trimmed by 1 base and J by 1 base, 3 bases remained unmatched. Germline V gene lookup returns CDR1 SGHTA and CDR2 FQGNSA. This CDR3 is built from 15 residues. As DNA, the CDR3 is TGTGCCAGCAGCTTAGTTTCTAGCGGCCAAGAGACCCAGTACTTC. As protein: CASSLVSSGQETQYF.

This clonotype was seen ten or more times. The V and J genes are TRBV12-3 or TRBV12-4 and TRBJ2-1; 7 nucleotides agree with TRBD1. J gave up 3 bases and V 7 bases, and 3 bases lay outside the gene matches. This CDR3 contains 13 residues. The CDR3 spells CASTDRVYNEQFF. The CDR3 DNA reads as TGTGCCAGCACCGACAGGGTCTACAATGAGCAGTTCTTC.

This clonotype appeared many times. The chain carries TRBV5-1 and TRBJ2-5; D gene unclear. The CDR3 is made up of 14 amino acids. V lost 1 base and J lost 1, with 8 bases in between. CDR1 SGHRS and CDR2 YFSETQ come from the germline V gene. In nucleotides, the CDR3 is TGCGCCAGCAGCTTGTTTTACGGCCAAGAGACCCAGTACTTC. It codes for CASSLFYGQETQYF.

This clonotype came up many times. The CDR3 is CASSPRAGHQPQHF. The CDR3 region has the DNA TGTGCCAGCAGTCCCCGGGCCGGACATCAGCCCCAGCATTTT. The V call is TRBV27, the J call TRBJ1-5; D is unresolved. Germline V gene lookup returns CDR1 MNHEY and CDR2 SMNVEV (reference sequence). The CDR3 contains 14 residues. Trimming took off 5 bases at V and 5 bases at J, with 13 bases between the two ends.

This clonotype was found many times. This rearrangement joins TRBV12-3 or TRBV12-4 to TRBJ2-2, with D maybe TRBD1 (6 bases). V was pared by 2 bases and J by 5 bases, with 9 bases between. The CDR3 has 14 amino acids. The CDR3 DNA sequence: TGTGCCAGCAGTTTACAGGGGTGGACCGGGGAGCTGTTTTTT. This sequence encodes CASSLQGWTGELFF.

In this sample, this clonotype turned up many times. The chain employs TRBV15 and TRBJ2-3; possibly TRBD1 for D (6 bases). V was trimmed by 5 bases and J by 1 base, leaving 19 bases between them. Germline CDR1 LNHNV, CDR2 YYDKDF (reference sequence). The CDR3 spans 17 residues. The chain's CDR3 is CATSQLPRAGGTDTQYF. CDR3 bases: TGTGCCACCAGCCAATTACCCCGGGCAGGGGGCACAGATACGCAGTATTTT.

This clonotype was detected many times. This sequence joins TRBV25-1 and TRBJ2-2; no definite D call. This CDR3 contains 11 residues. Germline V gene lookup returns CDR1 MGHDK and CDR2 SYGVNS. The germline V and J ends were trimmed by 6 bases and 6 bases, with 5 bases remaining between them. CDR3 nucleotides: TGTGCCAGCAGGTCCTCCGGGGAGCTGTTTTTT. Translated, it gives CASRSSGELFF.

There are many counts of this clonotype. V gene TRBV10-3 combines with J gene TRBJ2-5; D might be TRBD1 or TRBD2, each matching 6 bases. Germline CDR1 is ENHRY and CDR2 is SYGVKD. The CDR3 runs 13 residues. Deletions cut 6 bases from V and 7 bases from J, with 15 bases between. As DNA, the CDR3 is TGTGCCATCAGCGACGGGGGCAGGGGGACCCAGTACTTC. This gives the protein CAISDGGRGTQYF.

This clonotype was detected many times. This chain connects TRBV20-1 to TRBJ2-4; possibly TRBD2 for D (5 bases). V was cut by 7 bases and J by 7 bases, with 17 bases left in between. The CDR3 covers 13 residues. In germline, CDR1 is DFQATT, CDR2 SNEGSKA (reference sequence). The chain's CDR3 is CSGEGPTGNIQYF. Written as DNA, the CDR3 is TGCAGTGGTGAGGGCCCAACCGGGAACATTCAGTACTTC.

This clonotype was observed many times. The chain carries TRBV4-1 and TRBJ1-1; 9 bases are shared with TRBD1. Germline CDR1 and CDR2: MGHRA and YSYEKL. This CDR3 is built from 15 residues. V lost 1 base to trimming and J lost 6 bases; unmatched junction nucleotides: 6. The CDR3 nucleotides are TGCGCCAGCAGCCAAGGTACAAGGACAGGGGCTGAAGCTTTCTTT. Amino acid sequence: CASSQGTRTGAEAFF.

This clonotype was seen a handful of times. The chain carries TRBV28 and TRBJ2-4, with 10 nucleotides matching TRBD1. Germline V gene lookup returns CDR1 MDHEN and CDR2 SYDVKM. J gave up 7 bases and V 7 bases, and 7 bases lay outside the gene matches. This CDR3 comprises 14 residues. The CDR3 DNA is TGTGCCAGCACCCTCCGGGACAGGGGCAACATTCAGTACTTC. Amino acid sequence: CASTLRDRGNIQYF.

The J gene is TRBJ2-7, the V gene TRBV11-2; 8 nucleotides match TRBD1. V shed 2 bases and J 1 base; nucleotides not matched to a gene: 4. The length of the CDR3 is 15 residues. The germline gives CDR1 SGHAT, CDR2 FQNNGV. For the CDR3, the DNA is TGTGCCAGCAGCTTAACGGACAGGGCGTCCTACGAGCAGTACTTC. This gives the protein CASSLTDRASYEQYF.

In this sample, this clonotype turned up many times. CDR3 sequence (DNA): TGTGCCAGCAGCTCACCCTCGGACAGAAGCACAGATACGCAGTATTTT. This gives the protein CASSSPSDRSTDTQYF. The genes are TRBV7-2 and TRBJ2-3; TRBD1 is a possible D gene (6 bases). The CDR3 loop spans 16 amino acids. Germline V gene sequence: CDR1 SGHTA, CDR2 FQGNSA. V was cut by 4 bases and J by 0 bases, with 14 bases left in between.

There are many counts of this clonotype. CDR3 in amino acids: CASSGAGGASYNEQFF. The CDR3 DNA reads as TGTGCCAGCAGTGGGGCGGGGGGCGCTTCCTACAATGAGCAGTTCTTC. The chain couples TRBV12-3 or TRBV12-4 to TRBJ2-1, with 8 bases aligning to TRBD2. Trimming at V came to 5 bases and at J to 1 base, leaving 7 bases not matched to a gene. The CDR3 is 16 amino acids.

This clonotype came up many times. The genes are TRBV12-3 or TRBV12-4 and TRBJ2-3; no reliable D call. V lost 6 bases and J 3 bases, leaving 4 bases between the germline ends. This CDR3 contains 11 residues. CDR3 in DNA: TGTGCCAGCAGCAATACAGATACGCAGTATTTT. Its protein product is CASSNTDTQYF.

This clonotype was counted at least ten times. The genes are TRBV7-8 and TRBJ1-6; a weak D match, TRBD1 (5 bases). Germline CDR1 and CDR2: SGHVS and FQNEAQ. V dropped 4 bases and J dropped 10 bases, with 17 bases sitting between them. The CDR3 runs 15 residues. The CDR3 is CASSSEPGTVSPLHF. For the CDR3, the DNA is TGTGCCAGCAGCTCAGAGCCAGGGACTGTCTCACCCCTCCACTTT.

The chain has TRBV28 and TRBJ2-6; D could derive from TRBD1 or TRBD2 (5 bases each). The CDR3 extends over 15 amino acids. The V end lost 11 bases, the J end lost 0 bases, and 14 bases lay between the germline ends. Germline V gene lookup returns CDR1 MDHEN and CDR2 SYDVKM. This chain's CDR3 is CASLGASSGANVLTF. CDR3 coding DNA: TGTGCCTCCCTCGGGGCCAGCTCTGGGGCCAACGTCCTGACTTTC.

The chain uses TRBV10-2 and TRBJ2-5; perhaps D is TRBD1 or TRBD2 (5 bases each). CDR1 and CDR2 (germline): WSHSY, SAAADI. The CDR3 runs to 16 residues. Trimming cost V 9 bases and J 1 base, with 21 bases left between them. The CDR3 nucleotides are TGCGCCAGTTCTCCGGGACGATTTACCCTCCAAGAGACCCAGTACTTC. It yields the protein CASSPGRFTLQETQYF.

In its sample, this clonotype was seen many times. J is TRBJ2-7 and V is TRBV9; no definite D call. The CDR3 has 14 residues. V was cut by 5 bases and J by 2 bases, with 14 bases left in between. Germline V gene lookup returns CDR1 SGDLS and CDR2 YYNGEE. CDR3 sequence: CASSFTAGAYEQYV. CDR3 DNA sequence: TGTGCCAGCAGTTTTACGGCCGGTGCCTACGAGCAGTACGTC.

This clonotype was observed many times. The rearrangement uses TRBV6-5 and TRBJ2-7; a possible D gene is TRBD1 (6 bases). From germline, CDR1 is MNHEY and CDR2 SVGAGI. The ends were cut back, 6 bases at V and 0 bases at J, with 15 bases in the middle. This CDR3 region has 15 residues. CDR3 region: CASSSGTLTSYEQYF. CDR3 DNA: TGTGCCAGCAGCTCCGGGACATTAACCTCCTACGAGCAGTACTTC.

Many counts were recorded for this clonotype. The chain carries TRBV30 and TRBJ1-6; D unresolved. This CDR3 has 12 residues. V lost 2 bases and J lost 13, with 12 bases in between. Germline CDR1 is GTSNPN and CDR2 is SVGIG (reference sequence). The CDR3 region has the DNA TGTGCCTGGAGTCTACCCCCTACTCCCCTCCACTTT. Translating gives CAWSLPPTPLHF.

This clonotype has at least ten counts. This chain links TRBV12-3 or TRBV12-4 with TRBJ1-1; TRBD1 is a possible D gene (6 bases). The CDR3 is made up of 15 amino acids. The V gene lost 3 bases and the J gene lost 0 bases, with 11 bases spanning the gap. The CDR3 region has the DNA TGTGCCAGCAGTTTTAGTCAGGGGATGAACACTGAAGCTTTCTTT. Protein: CASSFSQGMNTEAFF.